These 28 T cell receptor beta chains originate from one sample sequenced in a study of cytomegalovirus exposure and HLA in healthy donors. The primer mix had 60 Vbeta and 13 Jbeta primers. Sequencing was performed with immunoSEQ multiplex PCR; in TCRdb, only in-frame clones are kept and a portion is missing. The repertoire holds 150,000 to 200,000 clones, with 75% to 90% as singletons. Material for sequencing was PBMCs. All receptors come from a young man in good health and CMV-seropositive.

The chain carries TRBV27 and TRBJ2-5, with D perhaps matching TRBD1 (5 bases). The DNA matches TRBJ2-7 better at its end, which makes the J call doubtful. The germline V gene has CDR1 MNHEY and CDR2 SMNVEV (reference sequence). The length of the CDR3 is 13 residues. CDR3 nucleotide sequence: TGTGCCAGCAGTTTAAGGGGTCCCTACGAGCAGTACTTC. Its translation is CASSLRGPYEQYF.

The V and J genes are TRBV19 and TRBJ1-1; 9 bases are a match to TRBD1. With 2 bases clipped from V and 4 bases from J, the junction kept 8 bases outside the gene matches. Per germline, CDR1 LNHDA and CDR2 SQIVND (reference sequence). CDR3 length: 16 amino acids. The CDR3 coding sequence is TGTGCCAGTAGTATATCCCCGGGACAGGGAGTCACTGAAGCTTTCTTT. It codes for CASSISPGQGVTEAFF.

The chain recombines TRBV6-1 with TRBJ1-5; D ambiguous. The germline CDR1 and CDR2 sequences are MNHNS and SASEGT. The CDR3 spans 13 residues. The germline V and J ends were trimmed by 4 bases and 6 bases, with 10 bases remaining between them. CDR3 sequence reads: CASSGGRGQPQHF. Here the CDR3 DNA reads TGTGCCAGCAGTGGCGGACGGGGTCAGCCCCAGCATTTT.

The chain couples TRBV9 to TRBJ2-5; D gene uncertain. Per germline, CDR1 SGDLS and CDR2 YYNGEE. CDR3 length: 14 residues. Between the trimmed V and J ends, which lost 2 bases and 2 bases, there was a span of 10 bases. CDR3 coding DNA: TGTGCCAGCAGCGTCAGCGTTTCTCAAGAGACCCAGTACTTC. It is translated as CASSVSVSQETQYF.

V gene TRBV4-3 combines with J gene TRBJ2-5; 15 bases line up with TRBD2. V dropped 4 bases and J dropped 1; count of bases not matched to a gene: 4. This CDR3 is 17 amino acids long. Germline V CDR1 and CDR2: LGHNA, YSLEER. CDR3 protein: CASSPGTSGGPQETQYF. The DNA for the CDR3 is TGCGCCAGCAGCCCCGGGACTAGCGGGGGGCCCCAAGAGACCCAGTACTTC.

The V call is TRBV5-6, the J call TRBJ2-3; D unresolved. This CDR3 region has 12 residues. Germline CDR1 and CDR2: SGHDT and YYEEEE. Deletions cut 2 bases from V and 7 bases from J, with 8 bases between. This CDR3 reads CASSLAENTQYF. DNA of the CDR3: TGTGCCAGCAGCTTAGCTGAAAATACGCAGTATTTT.

The V gene is TRBV2, the J gene TRBJ2-3, with 7 bases lining up with TRBD2. Trimming took 2 bases from V and 3 from J; bases not matched to a gene: 8. This CDR3 has 16 amino acids. Germline values: CDR1 SNHLY, CDR2 FYNNEI. The CDR3 loop reads CASSERGGEGTDTQYF. The CDR3, as DNA: TGTGCCAGCAGTGAACGGGGCGGGGAGGGAACAGATACGCAGTATTTT.

The chain employs TRBV9 and TRBJ1-2; 7 bases are shared with TRBD1. Germline loops: CDR1 SGDLS, CDR2 YYNGEE. The CDR3 extends over 14 amino acids. V was clipped by 1 base and J by 5 bases; unmatched bases: 5. Here the CDR3 reads CASSVHQGEYGYTF. CDR3 coding DNA: TGTGCCAGCAGCGTACACCAGGGGGAGTATGGCTACACCTTC.

This chain links TRBV7-9 with TRBJ2-6; D unclear. V was shortened by 3 bases and J by 0 bases, with 6 bases between the two germline ends. Germline V gene data show CDR1 as SEHNR and CDR2 as FQNEAQ (reference sequence). This CDR3 has 15 amino acids. The CDR3 DNA is TGTGCCAGCAGCTTTGGCAGCTCTGGGGCCAACGTCCTGACTTTC. Translating it yields CASSFGSSGANVLTF.

The CDR3 coding sequence is TGCGCCAGCAGCCAAGGGTGGCCCCTTGGCAGGGAAAAACTGTTTTTT. Its protein is CASSQGWPLGREKLFF. This chain links TRBV4-1 with TRBJ1-4; D is undetermined. The V and J ends lost 1 base and 8 bases respectively, with 17 bases between them. There are 16 residues in the CDR3. The germline V gene encodes CDR1 MGHRA and CDR2 YSYEKL.

The chain combines TRBV5-8 with TRBJ2-5; TRBD1 matches at 7 bases. The CDR3 spans 16 residues. Germline V CDR1 and CDR2: SGHTS, YDEGEE. Germline trimming cut 3 bases from V and 1 base from J; bases unmatched to any gene: 9. CDR3 in DNA: TGTGCCAGCAGCTCATACCTGGGACAGCCCCAAGAGACCCAGTACTTC. Amino acids: CASSSYLGQPQETQYF.

The V call is TRBV6-1, the J call TRBJ1-6; no reliable D call. V was trimmed by 8 bases and J by 7 bases, leaving 18 bases between them. The germline V gene has CDR1 MNHNS and CDR2 SASEGT. This CDR3 has 15 amino acids. The CDR3 reads CASREESIQNSPLHF. The DNA for the CDR3 is TGTGCCAGCCGCGAGGAGAGCATCCAAAATTCACCCCTCCACTTT.

This chain links TRBV4-3 with TRBJ2-3; 10 nucleotides line up with TRBD1. Germline CDR1 reads LGHNA; CDR2 reads YSLEER. After removal of 2 bases from V and 5 bases from J, the junction contained 4 bases not matched to a gene. CDR3 size: 15 residues. CDR3 region: CASSQSWTGGDTQYF. CDR3 DNA: TGCGCCAGCAGCCAAAGCTGGACAGGGGGAGATACGCAGTATTTT.

The genes are TRBV29-1 and TRBJ1-3; D remains ambiguous. This CDR3 is built from 13 residues. With 5 bases removed from V and 0 bases from J, the gap between germline ends came to 8 bases. Per germline, CDR1 SQVTM and CDR2 ANQGSEA. CDR3 sequence reads: CSVYSSSGNTIYF. CDR3 DNA sequence: TGCAGCGTTTACTCAAGCTCTGGAAACACCATATATTTT.

The gene calls are TRBV29-1 and TRBJ2-5, with D unresolved. The CDR3 sequence is 13 residues long. Trimming stripped 6 bases from V and 0 bases from J, with 11 bases between. Looked up from germline, CDR1 is SQVTM and CDR2 is ANQGSEA. The CDR3 DNA reads as TGCAGCGTCGAACTCAGGAACCAAGAGACCCAGTACTTC. Its protein product is CSVELRNQETQYF.

The chain joins TRBV7-9 to TRBJ2-7; tentatively, D is TRBD1 (6 bases). V shed 4 bases and J shed 3 bases, with 13 bases lying between them. The germline gives CDR1 SEHNR, CDR2 FQNEAQ (reference sequence). This CDR3 is built from 14 residues. CDR3 nucleotides: TGTGCCAGCAGCTCGACAGGAGAAGGCTACGAGCAGTACTTC. It is translated as CASSSTGEGYEQYF. The full variable domain, completed using reference TRBV7-9 and TRBJ2-7, is DTGVSQNPRHKITKRGQNVTFRCDPISEHNRLYWYRQTLGQGPEFLTYFQNEAQLEKSRLLSDRFSAERPKGSFSTLEIQRTEQGDSAMYLCASSSTGEGYEQYFGPGTRLTVT.

This chain links TRBV10-3 with TRBJ2-7; tentative D call: TRBD1 (5 bases). The CDR3 is 14 amino acids. Trimming stripped 3 bases from V and 3 bases from J, with 12 bases between. The germline CDR1 and CDR2 sequences are ENHRY and SYGVKD. The CDR3, as DNA: TGTGCCATCAGTGACCTAGACAGCAACTACGAGCAGTACTTC. Translation gives CAISDLDSNYEQYF.

This chain connects TRBV6-4 to TRBJ2-3; tentative D call: TRBD2 (6 bases). CDR1 and CDR2 (germline): MRHNA, SNTAGT. Trimming took off 2 bases at V and 0 bases at J, with 9 bases between the two ends. This CDR3 comprises 15 residues. The CDR3 DNA is TGTGCCAGCAGTGACAGTGCGGGGAGCACAGATACGCAGTATTTT. Translated, it gives CASSDSAGSTDTQYF.

The chain links TRBV5-4 to TRBJ2-1, with 12 bases fitting TRBD1. CDR3 length: 17 amino acids. Germline V gene sequence: CDR1 SGHNT, CDR2 YYREEE (reference sequence). With 0 bases clipped from V and 7 bases from J, the junction kept 8 bases outside the gene matches. The CDR3 sequence is CASSLGPGQGAWNEQFF. DNA of the CDR3: TGTGCCAGCAGCTTGGGGCCGGGACAGGGGGCTTGGAATGAGCAGTTCTTC. Together with reference TRBV5-4 and TRBJ2-1, the CDR3 gives the full variable domain: ETGVTQSPTHLIKTRGQQVTLRCSSQSGHNTVSWYQQALGQGPQFIFQYYREEENGRGNFPPRFSGLQFPNYSSELNVNALELDDSALYLCASSLGPGQGAWNEQFFGPGTRLTVL.

This clone was seen once. The chain has TRBV19 and TRBJ1-2; no reliable D call. The CDR3 loop spans 15 amino acids. In germline, CDR1 is LNHDA, CDR2 SQIVND (reference sequence). The V end was cut by 0 bases, the J end by 4 bases, with 12 bases between. The CDR3 loop reads CASSIDLRGGYGYTF. The DNA of the CDR3 is TGTGCCAGTAGTATAGATCTACGAGGCGGCTATGGCTACACCTTC.

CDR3: CSVEMLAGRTDTQYF. The DNA for the CDR3 is TGCAGCGTTGAAATGTTAGCGGGACGCACAGATACGCAGTATTTT. The chain has TRBV29-1 and TRBJ2-3, with 8 positions matching TRBD2. The CDR3 length is 15 residues. The trim removed 2 bases at V and 1 base at J, leaving 5 bases unmatched. Germline V gene data show CDR1 as SQVTM and CDR2 as ANQGSEA.

This clone was recorded only once. The rearrangement uses TRBV6-1 and TRBJ2-7, with 10 nucleotides matching TRBD2. CDR1 is MNHNS, CDR2 SASEGT, per germline. There are 16 residues in the CDR3. V lost 2 bases and J lost 1; bases outside the gene matches: 5. In nucleotides, the CDR3 is TGTGCCAGCAGTGAACTAGCGGGGGACCGTTCCTACGAGCAGTACTTC. It is translated as CASSELAGDRSYEQYF.

Comment on this clone: At one of its ends the junction is not consistent with the germline gene, which may arise from a read error. The V gene is TRBV7-9, the J gene TRBJ1-2, with D perhaps TRBD1 (5 bases). CDR1 is SEHNR and CDR2 is FQNEAQ in the germline V gene (reference sequence). The CDR3 totals 12 residues. The CDR3 coding sequence is TGTTCCAGCAGCTTAGTAGGTTCGACAGCTTTCTTC. It specifies CSSSLVGSTAFF.

The rearrangement joins TRBV9 to TRBJ1-2; no definite D call. Germline lookup yields CDR1 SGDLS and CDR2 YYNGEE. This CDR3 spans 14 amino acids. V was clipped by 0 bases and J by 3 bases, with 9 bases between them. The CDR3 region has the DNA TGTGCCAGCAGCGTAGCACCAGGTGACTATGGCTACACCTTC. Protein sequence: CASSVAPGDYGYTF.

J is TRBJ1-2 and V is TRBV7-2, with 12 bases fitting TRBD1. The length of the CDR3 is 16 residues. Germline V CDR1 and CDR2: SGHTA, FQGNSA. With 2 bases clipped from V and 5 bases from J, the junction kept 6 bases outside the gene matches. CDR3 DNA: TGTGCCAGCAGCTTATTTGGGACAGGGGGCGAGTATGGCTACACCTTC. Translated, it gives CASSLFGTGGEYGYTF. Combining the CDR3 with reference TRBV7-2 and TRBJ1-2 gives the whole variable domain GAGVSQSPSNKVTEKGKDVELRCDPISGHTALYWYRQSLGQGLEFLIYFQGNSAPDKSGLPSDRFSAERTGGSVSTLTIQRTQQEDSAVYLCASSLFGTGGEYGYTFGSGTRLTVV.

The V gene is TRBV19, the J gene TRBJ2-1; 8 bases map to TRBD2. CDR1 LNHDA and CDR2 SQIVND come from the germline V gene (reference sequence). The CDR3 extends over 15 amino acids. Losses at the gene ends were 6 bases for V and 0 bases for J; bases not matched to a gene: 4. The CDR3 is CASRVGGGSYNEQFF. In nucleotides, the CDR3 is TGTGCCAGTAGGGTCGGGGGGGGCTCCTACAATGAGCAGTTCTTC. Full variable domain (outside the CDR3, taken from reference TRBV19 and TRBJ2-1): DGGITQSPKYLFRKEGQNVTLSCEQNLNHDAMYWYRQDPGQGLRLIYYSQIVNDFQKGDIAEGYSVSREKKESFPLTVTSAQKNPTAFYLCASRVGGGSYNEQFFGPGTRLTVL.

The chain has TRBV25-1 and TRBJ1-2, with D possibly being TRBD1 (5 bases). The CDR3 is made up of 14 amino acids. CDR1 and CDR2 (germline): MGHDK, SYGVNS. V was shortened by 3 bases and J by 5 bases, with 13 bases between the two germline ends. The CDR3 loop is CASSDAVRVYGYTF. The CDR3 DNA sequence: TGTGCCAGCAGTGATGCGGTCAGGGTATATGGCTACACCTTC.

The chain has TRBV5-5 and TRBJ2-5, with D perhaps TRBD1 (6 bases). The DNA end favors TRBJ2-7, so the J call may be wrong. Germline CDR1 and CDR2: SGHKS and YYEKEE (reference sequence). This CDR3 has 15 residues. CDR3 in amino acids: CASSSFFRDTYEQYF. In nucleotides, the CDR3 is TGTGCCAGCAGCTCCTTCTTTCGGGACACCTACGAGCAGTACTTC.